Sequencing of this T cell receptor beta chain was carried out in a study of T-cell reconstitution after alpha-beta-depleted transplantation in children (TCRdb year 2016). The study in broad terms: Using TCR repertoire profiling, the study followed T-cell immune reconstitution in a quantitative way in children after TCRalphabeta/CD19-depleted allogeneic hematopoietic cell transplantation.

To prepare the library, PCR was applied. Instrument used: Illumina HiSeq 2500. Molecular barcoding was employed in the preparation of TCR libraries, with unique molecular identifiers being used to normalize TCRbeta repertoire quantification. TCRdb reanalyzed the raw reads on its own, using fastp at Q25 for trimming and MiXCR for clone calling, and kept in-frame beta chains. Every CDR3 protein is listed once, alongside the most common genes and DNA of its rows. This sample lists over 25,000 distinct CDR3 sequences; 5% to 7.5% were detected once. Approximately 30% of the sample rests with the top ten. The CDR1 and CDR2 encoded by the germline V gene are SQVTM and ANQGSEA. V lost 2 bases and J lost 8 bases; the stretch between them is 9 bases long. From the cysteine through the phenylalanine, the CDR3 covers 11 amino acids. Only the CDR3 portion is preserved as DNA: 33 bases, with reading frame beginning at the first base.

Concerning this clonotype: Its antigen remains unidentified. Per-base quality was not reported, and no clone a single base away is much larger than it.

The time point tag for this specimen amounts to: day 60 (about 2 months) after transplantation. What the treatment or condition label conveys for this sample: allogeneic hematopoietic cell transplantation with graft depleted of TCRalphabeta T cells and CD19 B cells. The transplant recipients were children given TCRalphabeta/CD19-depleted allogeneic hematopoietic cell grafts. Results the study describes overall, beyond this receptor: Hyperexpanded clone frequencies declined over subsequent months; after one year, T-cell counts and TCRbeta diversity were mostly attributed to newly produced T cells. In some patients, high TCRbeta diversity at day 60 was attributed to recipient T cells and intrathymic progenitors that had survived conditioning. About two months after transplant, the apparently early recovery of alphabetaT-cell counts reportedly depended on just several hundred clones that had expanded rapidly and came from non-depleted graft cells.

The V gene is TRBV29-1 and the J gene is TRBJ1-2, and possibly TRBD1, on 5 matching bases. The sequenced sample was peripheral blood, obtained 60 days after TCRalphabeta/CD19-depleted stem cell transplant. This TCR was recovered from a child under three years old who had a stem cell transplant for acute myeloid leukemia, so the T cells may come from the graft donor. CDR3 protein: CSVERGEGYTF. The DNA sequence reads TGCAGCGTTGAACGAGGGGAAGGCTACACCTTC.